These 24 T cell receptor beta chains were all obtained from the same sample, sequenced in a study of beta chain features in type 1 diabetes. The sequenced template was cDNA made from the entire isolated RNA. Repertoires were generated with immunoSEQ multiplex PCR, while TCRdb's copy carries only in-frame clones and drops some. The sample holds around 260,000 clones; over 20% are singletons and the top ten take around 0.029%. Their target antigens are unknown. General study results and limits: In every one of the four CD4+ subsets, TCRB CDR3s were moderately but significantly shorter in Type 1 diabetes patients.

The specimen was naive CD4+ T cells from blood. Source of these receptors: a woman aged 40 to 50 with type 1 diabetes.

This clone was detected a few times. This rearrangement joins TRBV29-1 to TRBJ1-2, with TRBD1 as a possible D gene (6 bases). The length of the CDR3 is 13 residues. Germline V gene sequence: CDR1 SQVTM, CDR2 ANQGSEA. Trimming removed 6 bases from V and 2 bases from J, with 13 bases in between. CDR3 loop: CSVIKGDNYGYTF. As DNA, the CDR3 is TGCAGCGTCATAAAGGGGGACAACTATGGCTACACCTTC.

This chain uses TRBV9 with TRBJ1-2; D is ambiguous. Per germline, CDR1 SGDLS and CDR2 YYNGEE. V was cut by 3 bases and J by 4 bases, with 13 bases left in between. The CDR3 is 14 amino acids. In DNA, the CDR3 is TGTGCCAGCAGCGGCCTGGGCCAAGGCTATGGCTACACCTTC. Residues: CASSGLGQGYGYTF.

The chain recombines TRBV27 with TRBJ1-2; no firm D call. CDR1 is MNHEY and CDR2 is SMNVEV in the germline V gene (reference sequence). The CDR3 is made up of 13 amino acids. V lost 3 bases and J 1 base, leaving 6 bases between the germline ends. The CDR3 DNA sequence: TGTGCCAGCAGTTTCGGCGGTAACTATGGCTACACCTTC. It specifies CASSFGGNYGYTF.

The V gene is TRBV4-2, the J gene TRBJ2-7, with TRBD1 identical over 11 bases. The CDR3 is made up of 18 amino acids. Germline V gene lookup returns CDR1 LGHNA and CDR2 YNFKEQ. Trimming took 4 bases from V and 2 from J; bases not matched to a gene: 13. DNA of the CDR3: TGTGCCAGCAGCCCCTGGACAGGGGGCGCCCCGCGGACCTACGAGCAGTACTTC. Its protein product is CASSPWTGGAPRTYEQYF.

This clone was seen more than once but under ten times. This rearrangement joins TRBV7-2 to TRBJ2-7, with 9 bases matching TRBD2. This CDR3 is built from 14 residues. V dropped 4 bases and J dropped 2; count of bases not matched to a gene: 3. Germline lookup yields CDR1 SGHTA and CDR2 FQGNSA. The CDR3 sequence: CASSSTSGPYEQYF. The CDR3 DNA sequence: TGTGCCAGCAGCTCGACTAGCGGTCCCTACGAGCAGTACTTC.

The chain combines TRBV29-1 with TRBJ1-1, with unresolved D. Trimming shortened V by 4 bases and J by 4 bases, and 10 bases separated the two germline ends. The CDR3 runs to 12 residues. CDR1 and CDR2 (germline): SQVTM, ANQGSEA. The CDR3 DNA follows: TGCAGCGTTGGGGAGCTCCTCACTGAAGCTTTCTTT. As protein: CSVGELLTEAFF.

The chain joins TRBV5-1 to TRBJ2-5; 11 nucleotides agree with TRBD1. CDR3 length: 17 residues. V lost 3 bases, J lost 2 bases, and 9 bases stayed unmatched. Germline lookup yields CDR1 SGHRS and CDR2 YFSETQ. CDR3 sequence reads: CASSSTYGTGGQETQYF. The CDR3 DNA sequence: TGCGCCAGCAGCTCTACTTACGGGACAGGGGGACAAGAGACCCAGTACTTC.

This clone was seen a few times. CDR3 sequence: CASSVPFLAGENNEQFF. Written as DNA, the CDR3 is TGCGCCAGCAGCGTGCCGTTCCTAGCGGGAGAAAACAATGAGCAGTTCTTC. V is TRBV4-1 and J is TRBJ2-1; 10 positions agree with TRBD2. This CDR3 region has 17 residues. The germline V gene has CDR1 MGHRA and CDR2 YSYEKL. V trimming: 5 bases; J trimming: 5 bases; junction bases outside the gene matches: 12.

The table lists this clone with a few counts. V gene TRBV6-1 combines with J gene TRBJ2-7; D may be TRBD1 (6 bases). Trimming took off 2 bases at V and 0 bases at J, with 14 bases between the two ends. The CDR3 has 16 residues. Germline V gives CDR1 MNHNS, CDR2 SASEGT. The CDR3 DNA reads TGTGCCAGCAGTGAACCCGGGACACGGAGCTCCTACGAGCAGTACTTC. It specifies CASSEPGTRSSYEQYF.

There are a few counts of this clone. The V gene is TRBV7-3, the J gene TRBJ2-3, with a possible D match to TRBD2 (5 bases). V dropped 1 base and J dropped 4 bases, with 6 bases sitting between them. The CDR3 sequence is 13 residues long. CDR1 is SGHTA, CDR2 FQGTGA, per germline. CDR3 nucleotides: TGTGCCAGCAGCTTAAACGGGGCAGATACGCAGTATTTT. Its protein is CASSLNGADTQYF.

This clone was detected a few times. The chain combines TRBV27 with TRBJ1-1; D may be TRBD1 (5 bases). The V gene lost 3 bases and the J gene lost 8 bases, with 13 bases spanning the gap. The germline V gene encodes CDR1 MNHEY and CDR2 SMNVEV (reference sequence). This CDR3 spans 13 amino acids. DNA of the CDR3: TGTGCCAGCAGTTTGGAAAGGAGGGGAGAAGCTTTCTTT. Translating gives CASSLERRGEAFF.

This clone showed up just a few times. The chain couples TRBV30 to TRBJ1-1, with a weak D call TRBD1 (5 bases). V was clipped by 8 bases and J by 0 bases, with 13 bases between them. Germline assignment: CDR1 GTSNPN and CDR2 SVGIG (reference sequence). The CDR3 covers 13 residues. CDR3 sequence (DNA): TGTGCCGGTGACAGAACCATGAACACTGAAGCTTTCTTT. This translates into CAGDRTMNTEAFF.

There are a few counts of this clone. The chain employs TRBV4-3 and TRBJ1-2; D not certain. CDR3 size: 16 residues. In germline, CDR1 is LGHNA, CDR2 YSLEER. The ends were cut back, 0 bases at V and 4 bases at J, with 15 bases in the middle. The CDR3 reads CASSQDLTRRSYGYTF. DNA of the CDR3: TGCGCCAGCAGCCAAGATTTGACCAGGCGCTCCTATGGCTACACCTTC.

This clone was found a few times. V is TRBV19 and J is TRBJ1-1; D is unresolved. The length of the CDR3 is 14 residues. Deletions cut 6 bases from V and 2 bases from J, with 13 bases between. Germline assignment: CDR1 LNHDA and CDR2 SQIVND (reference sequence). CDR3 sequence reads: CASRRQDSNTEAFF. CDR3 DNA: TGTGCCAGTAGAAGGCAGGATAGTAACACTGAAGCTTTCTTT.

The chain is built from TRBV4-2 and TRBJ2-3; 7 nucleotides align to TRBD2. CDR3 length equals 15 residues. Germline CDR1 is LGHNA and CDR2 is YNFKEQ. The ends lost 2 bases at V and 2 bases at J; junction bases unmatched: 4. This chain's CDR3 is CASSQTAGPTDTQYF. The DNA for the CDR3 is TGTGCCAGCAGCCAAACAGCGGGGCCCACAGATACGCAGTATTTT.

This clone occurred a few times. The chain couples TRBV6-5 to TRBJ2-1; possible D gene TRBD2, 5 bases. V was clipped by 2 bases and J by 7 bases, with 18 bases between them. The CDR3 extends over 16 amino acids. From germline, CDR1 is MNHEY and CDR2 SVGAGI. The CDR3 reads CASSYEGLPPRNEQFF. The CDR3 nucleotides read TGTGCCAGCAGTTACGAAGGACTGCCCCCTAGGAATGAGCAGTTCTTC.

This clone was observed a handful of times. V gene TRBV7-2 combines with J gene TRBJ2-3; D remains unclear. The CDR3 has 16 residues. Germline V gene sequence: CDR1 SGHTA, CDR2 FQGNSA. V lost 5 bases to trimming and J lost 0 bases, with 15 bases between them. The CDR3 is CASSKGPGTSTDTQYF. For the CDR3, the DNA is TGTGCCAGCAGCAAAGGCCCGGGTACTAGCACAGATACGCAGTATTTT.

V and J are TRBV7-9 and TRBJ1-3; no clear D gene. CDR1 and CDR2 (germline): SEHNR, FQNEAQ (reference sequence). There are 16 residues in the CDR3. V was clipped by 0 bases and J by 5 bases, with 14 bases between them. CDR3 sequence: CASSLAGQGSRNTIYF. Here the CDR3 DNA reads TGTGCCAGCAGCTTAGCAGGTCAAGGGAGCCGAAACACCATATATTTT.

The table lists this clone with a few counts. This rearrangement joins TRBV7-9 to TRBJ2-1, with 11 positions matching TRBD2. Germline loops: CDR1 SEHNR, CDR2 FQNEAQ (reference sequence). CDR3 length: 17 amino acids. V lost 3 bases and J lost 3; bases outside the gene matches: 7. CDR3 sequence reads: CASSLTSGTLNYNEQFF. The CDR3 region has the DNA TGTGCCAGCAGCTTGACTAGCGGGACGTTGAACTACAATGAGCAGTTCTTC. Combining the CDR3 with reference TRBV7-9 and TRBJ2-1 gives the whole variable domain DTGVSQNPRHKITKRGQNVTFRCDPISEHNRLYWYRQTLGQGPEFLTYFQNEAQLEKSRLLSDRFSAERPKGSFSTLEIQRTEQGDSAMYLCASSLTSGTLNYNEQFFGPGTRLTVL.

This clone was counted a few times. The chain links TRBV4-1 to TRBJ1-5, with D maybe TRBD1 (6 bases). Trimming removed 0 bases at V and 5 bases at J, with 14 bases between. This CDR3 has 16 residues. Germline CDR1 MGHRA, CDR2 YSYEKL. As DNA, the CDR3 is TGCGCCAGCAGCCAAGATGGGGGCGTAGCGCATCAGCCCCAGCATTTT. It translates to CASSQDGGVAHQPQHF.

The sample holds a few counts of this clone. The chain links TRBV7-9 to TRBJ2-3; 8 bases line up with TRBD2. Germline CDR1 SEHNR, CDR2 FQNEAQ (reference sequence). The CDR3 is 14 amino acids. V lost 2 bases, J lost 7 bases, and 5 bases stayed unmatched. The CDR3 DNA follows: TGTGCCAGCAGCTTATCCGCGGGGGGTAATACGCAGTATTTT. It translates to CASSLSAGGNTQYF.

V and J are TRBV2 and TRBJ2-1; a weak D match, TRBD2 (7 bases). Trimming left V 8 bases short and J 1 base short, with 15 bases between. There are 15 residues in the CDR3. CDR1 and CDR2 (germline): SNHLY, FYNNEI. The CDR3, as DNA: TGTGCCAGCCACCGGGGGGCCGGGTCCTACAATGAGCAGTTCTTC. This encodes CASHRGAGSYNEQFF.

The chain carries TRBV9 and TRBJ1-1; D is uncertain. The germline V gene encodes CDR1 SGDLS and CDR2 YYNGEE. This CDR3 is 16 amino acids long. Deletions cut 4 bases from V and 4 bases from J, with 20 bases between. The CDR3 DNA reads TGTGCCAGCAGCTCAAACGGGAGGGCTCGCGGCACTGAAGCTTTCTTT. Protein product: CASSSNGRARGTEAFF.

The rearrangement links TRBV10-3 to TRBJ1-2; 7 bases map to TRBD1. After removal of 2 bases from V and 7 bases from J, the junction contained 4 bases not matched to a gene. The CDR3 loop spans 13 amino acids. Germline V lookup: CDR1 ENHRY, CDR2 SYGVKD. The CDR3 is CAISEEGQLGYTF. Written as DNA, the CDR3 is TGTGCCATCAGTGAGGAGGGACAGCTTGGCTACACCTTC.